The entry below gives a single TCR beta chain sequence along with its context. Its matching antigen is unknown. This sample is drawn from a study of long-term antiretroviral therapy in people with HIV. The V and J ends lost 6 bases and 3 bases, in that order; junction bases with no gene match: 5. The CDR3 sequence is 13 residues long. Germline CDR1 SNHLY, CDR2 FYNNEI. Study-level results: It was observed that HIV repertoires exhibited narrower CDR3 length ranges than controls. At every time point, clones expanded before ART dominated the repertoire.

The samples comprised about 0.95-11 million cryopreserved PBMC ahead of DNA extraction. Assay version v3.0 of immunoSEQ was used, and it was run at survey level. Here immunoSEQ multiplex PCR was the method, and the copy in TCRdb shows in-frame clones only, minus some. The data contain about 28,000 clones, around 83% of them singletons. The chain recombines TRBV2 with TRBJ2-7, with 7 bases fitting TRBD1. The sample here was unsorted PBMCs, taken 0.4 years after starting antiretroviral therapy. The sequence was collected from a man aged 18 to 30 with HIV. Here the CDR3 reads CASRPGQNYEQYF. DNA for the CDR3: TGTGCCAGCAGGCCGGGACAGAACTACGAGCAGTACTTC.